These T cell receptor beta chains were read from a single sample in a study of T cell changes during pregnancy in multiple sclerosis. Sequencing was performed with immunoSEQ multiplex PCR; in TCRdb, only in-frame clones are kept and a portion is missing. Of tens of thousands of clones in the sample, about 92% were seen once. Material: CD4+ T cells from peripheral blood mononuclear cells, obtained in the third trimester of pregnancy. These receptors came from a female donor with multiple sclerosis, enrolled in a pregnancy study. The CDR3 runs from the conserved cysteine through the conserved F or W. The D gene is left open where the match is weak. Size tells how often a clone was seen (once, few, many) or the class of an expanded clone, and some rows leave it out.

abundance	v_gene	j_gene	d_gene	CDR3nt	CDR3aa
-	TRBV9	TRBJ2-5	TRBD2	TGTGCCAGCAGCAGGGGACTAGCGGGAGGGACGGAAGAGACCCAGTACTTC	CASSRGLAGGTEETQYF
-	TRBV18	TRBJ1-2	TRBD1	TGTGCCAGCTCACCGGAAGACAGGGTCGTATATGGCTACACCTTC	CASSPEDRVVYGYTF
-	TRBV28	TRBJ2-5	TRBD1	TGTGCCAGCAGTCTACAGGGGAACGGGGAGACCCAGTACTTC	CASSLQGNGETQYF
once	TRBV12-5	TRBJ2-3	TRBD2	TGTGCTAGTGGTTCGTGGGCGGGGGGCGGAACGCAGTATTTT	CASGSWAGGGTQYF
-	TRBV6-5	TRBJ1-1	-	TGTGCCAGCAGTGGCCCGGGCGGGGCCGCAAAGGAAGCTTTCTTT	CASSGPGGAAKEAFF
-	TRBV4-2	TRBJ1-5	-	TGTGCCAGCAGCCAAAGTCTCGGGGATCAGCCCCAGCATTTT	CASSQSLGDQPQHF
-	TRBV18	TRBJ1-1	-	TGTGCCAGCTCACGTTCGGACTCCGTCATGAACACTGAAGCTTTCTTT	CASSRSDSVMNTEAFF
-	TRBV5-1	TRBJ2-1	TRBD2	TGCGCCAGCAGCTATTGGGGCCGTGGCGGGGGGGCTAACAATGAGCAGTTCTTC	CASSYWGRGGGANNEQFF
-	TRBV7-9	TRBJ2-1	-	TGTGCCAGCAGGGACAGTGGGATCTACAATGAGCAGTTCTTC	CASRDSGIYNEQFF
once	TRBV27	TRBJ2-1	-	TGTGCCAGCAGTTCCCTTCTGGGGGGTGAGCAGTTCTTC	CASSSLLGGEQFF
-	TRBV28	TRBJ2-3	-	TGTGCCAGCAGATACGGGACTGCTCAAGAGGGTACGCAGTATTTT	CASRYGTAQEGTQYF
-	TRBV2	TRBJ1-1	-	TGTGCCAGCAGTGAGGAGATGAACACTGAAGCTTTCTTT	CASSEEMNTEAFF
-	TRBV15	TRBJ1-1	-	TGTGCCACCAGCAGAGGGGGGGGTCCCGGTCAGAACACTGAAGCTTTCTTT	CATSRGGGPGQNTEAFF
-	TRBV28	TRBJ2-4	TRBD2	TGTGCCAGCAGGGGGTCGGGGGGCAAAAACATTCAGTACTTC	CASRGSGGKNIQYF
-	TRBV29-1	TRBJ1-2	-	TGCAGCGACCACCTGGGGGCAGGGACCAACTATGGCTACACCTTC	CSDHLGAGTNYGYTF
-	TRBV19	TRBJ1-1	-	TGTGCCAGTAGTATAGATCCCAACAGGAACACTGAAGCTTTCTTT	CASSIDPNRNTEAFF
-	TRBV7-9	TRBJ2-2	TRBD2	TGTGCCAGCAGCTTACCCAGCGGGGGGATCGTCGGGGAGCTGTTTTTT	CASSLPSGGIVGELFF
-	TRBV18	TRBJ2-1	TRBD2	TGTGCCACCCGGGGGGATAGCTCCTACAATGAGCAGTTCTTC	CATRGDSSYNEQFF
-	TRBV5-4	TRBJ2-7	-	TGTGCCAGCAGCGCTTCCGGGACAAGTAAGTCCTACGAGCAGTACTTC	CASSASGTSKSYEQYF
-	TRBV4-1	TRBJ1-2	-	TGCGCCAGCAGCCATCCTGGGGGGGTAGGGACGTACGATGGCTACACCTTC	CASSHPGGVGTYDGYTF
-	TRBV29-1	TRBJ1-1	-	TGCAGCGGGCTTACCGGGGGGGGGAACACTGAAGCTTTCTTT	CSGLTGGGNTEAFF
once	TRBV20-1	TRBJ1-2	-	TGCAGTGCTAGAGATCGGTCTGGCTACACCTTC	CSARDRSGYTF
-	TRBV19	TRBJ2-2	-	TGTGCCAGTAGTACAAATGGGGCCCCGACCGGGGAGCTGTTTTTT	CASSTNGAPTGELFF
once	TRBV19	TRBJ2-7	-	TGTGCCAGTAGTCCTCCCGCGAGGGCCTACGAGCAGTACTTC	CASSPPARAYEQYF
-	TRBV15	TRBJ1-2	-	TGTGCCACCAGTCCCTTGGGAGCCGGCTATGGCTACACCTTC	CATSPLGAGYGYTF
medium-sized	TRBV10-3	TRBJ1-1	TRBD1	TGTGCCACCGGACAGGGATTGGTTACTGAAGCTTTCTTT	CATGQGLVTEAFF
-	TRBV7-9	TRBJ2-3	TRBD2	TGTGCCAGCAGCTTTAGCGGGGGAGTAGATACGCAGTATTTT	CASSFSGGVDTQYF
-	TRBV15	TRBJ1-4	TRBD1	TGTGCCACCAGCAGAGAAAGACCCGGGACAGTCAATGAAAAACTGTTTTTT	CATSRERPGTVNEKLFF
few	TRBV25-1	TRBJ1-6	-	TGTGCCAGCAGTGTCAGAGGTGATTCACCCCTCCACTTT	CASSVRGDSPLHF
-	TRBV2	TRBJ1-5	-	TGTGCCAGCAGTGACATGGCAAGCAATCAGCCCCAGCATTTT	CASSDMASNQPQHF
once	TRBV14	TRBJ1-4	TRBD1	TGTGCCAGCAGCCGTAGAGGGGGCCACAATGAAAAACTGTTTTTT	CASSRRGGHNEKLFF
-	TRBV19	TRBJ2-3	TRBD2	TGTGCCACCCGTCAAGGCGGGGGGAGGGATACGCAGTATTTT	CATRQGGGRDTQYF
-	TRBV27	TRBJ2-7	-	TGTGCCAGCAGTTTATCCGCAGGGTACCCCTACGAGCAGTACTTC	CASSLSAGYPYEQYF
-	TRBV30	TRBJ2-4	-	TGTGCCTGGATTTCTCTAGCGAACATTCAGTACTTC	CAWISLANIQYF
few	TRBV5-1	TRBJ1-2	-	TGCGCCAGCAGCTTGGACAGGGACTATGGCTACACCTTC	CASSLDRDYGYTF
-	TRBV6-5	TRBJ1-4	TRBD1	TGTGCCAGCGCCTGGACAGGCGGGGAACTGTTTTTT	CASAWTGGELFF
-	TRBV15	TRBJ2-3	-	TGTGCCACCAGCAGAGATTCAGAAGATACGCAGTATTTT	CATSRDSEDTQYF
-	TRBV5-1	TRBJ2-3	TRBD1	TGCGCCAGCAGCTTGGTTGGCAGGGGGCGCGGAGATACGCAGTATTTT	CASSLVGRGRGDTQYF
-	TRBV6-1	TRBJ2-1	-	TGTGCCAGCAGTCGGGACTACAATGAGCAGTTCTTC	CASSRDYNEQFF
-	TRBV25-1	TRBJ2-7	-	TGTGCCAGCAGTGAAATGGGGGGTAAGGGATCCTACGAGCAGTACTTC	CASSEMGGKGSYEQYF
-	TRBV4-3	TRBJ1-1	-	TGCGCCAGCAGCCAAGATGGGCCCACTGAAGCTTTCTTT	CASSQDGPTEAFF
-	TRBV2	TRBJ2-1	TRBD2	TGTGCCAGCATGCTGCTAGCGGGGGGGCCTAGTGAGCAGTTCTTC	CASMLLAGGPSEQFF
-	TRBV6-1	TRBJ2-3	TRBD2	TGTGCCAGCAGTGAGGCTAGCGGGAGGATTCGTACAGATACGCAGTATTTT	CASSEASGRIRTDTQYF
-	TRBV11-2	TRBJ2-3	-	TGTGCCAGCAGCTTAGTTGCGGGGCCCCCTGTGGATACGCAGTATTTT	CASSLVAGPPVDTQYF
-	TRBV5-1	TRBJ2-5	TRBD2	TGCGCCAGCAGCTTTGGCGGGGGCCAAGAGACCCAGTACTTC	CASSFGGGQETQYF
few	TRBV6-5	TRBJ2-1	-	TGTGCCAGCAGTTTGATTCCTAGCAGCAATGAGCAGTTCTTC	CASSLIPSSNEQFF
few	TRBV4-2	TRBJ2-7	-	TGTGCCAGCAGCCAAGAGCTACGCTCCCCCATCCCCGAGCAGTACTTC	CASSQELRSPIPEQYF
-	TRBV5-1	TRBJ1-2	TRBD1	TGCGCCAGCAGCCCCGAGACAGGGGGCGTCGTTGGCTACACCTTC	CASSPETGGVVGYTF
-	TRBV11-2	TRBJ2-7	TRBD2	TGTGCCAGCAGCTTGGGACTAGCCTACGAGCAGTACTTC	CASSLGLAYEQYF
-	TRBV11-2	TRBJ2-2	-	TGTGCCAGCAGCTTCAAGACAGACACCGGGGAGCTGTTTTTT	CASSFKTDTGELFF
-	TRBV2	TRBJ2-2	-	TGTGCCAGCAGTTATCACACGAACACCGGGGAGCTGTTTTTT	CASSYHTNTGELFF
medium-sized	TRBV11-3	TRBJ2-7	TRBD1	TGTGCCAGCAGCTTAGGAGCTACGACAGGGGCCCTCGACGAGCAGTACTTC	CASSLGATTGALDEQYF
-	TRBV4-1	TRBJ1-5	TRBD1	TGCGCCAGCAGCCAAATTCCGGGACAGTACAATCAGCCCCAGCATTTT	CASSQIPGQYNQPQHF
-	TRBV2	TRBJ1-1	TRBD1	TGTGCCAGCAGCGGACAGGGGGAGATGAACACTGAAGCTTTCTTT	CASSGQGEMNTEAFF
-	TRBV28	TRBJ1-2	-	TGTGCCAGCAGTTTAGCGGGGGCCGGCTACACCTTC	CASSLAGAGYTF
-	TRBV11-2	TRBJ2-2	-	TGTGCCAGCAGTACGGGACTCCGCACCGGGGAGCTGTTTTTT	CASSTGLRTGELFF
-	TRBV5-5	TRBJ2-3	TRBD2	TGTGCCAGCAGCTTGGCCCCACTAGCGGTAAGGACAGATACGCAGTATTTT	CASSLAPLAVRTDTQYF
-	TRBV29-1	TRBJ2-7	TRBD2	TGCAGCGTTGCAGGGAGACTAGCGGGAACCTACGAGCAGTACTTC	CSVAGRLAGTYEQYF
-	TRBV5-4	TRBJ2-3	-	TGTGCCAGCAGCTTGGACCTAGCGAGCGCCCTTTTTAGCACAGATACGCAGTATTTT	CASSLDLASALFSTDTQYF
few	TRBV7-2	TRBJ1-1	-	TGTGCCAGCAGTTCGGCAGGGATTAACACTGAAGCTTTCTTT	CASSSAGINTEAFF